The entry that follows covers one T cell receptor (beta chain) sequence. This clone was observed a single time. The clone's antigen remains unknown. No much larger clonotype is one base removed from it; base qualities were not supplied. This sample was included in a study of blood T cell repertoires in COVID-19 (dated by TCRdb to the early 2020s). General notes on the study: Samples from collaborators originated in the United States, Italy and Spain and spanned both the acute and convalescent phases of COVID-19. The samples were drawn from two sources: the first 160 participants of the ongoing ImmuneRACE study, and 950 to 1,500 subjects contributed by 6 global collaborators. A de-identified subject ID, COVID-19 status, age in years and sex were almost always included in the sample metadata. A freely available public database, intended as a resource for researchers studying the immune response to SARS-CoV-2, is where the repertoires were released. The material from the prospective study consisted of cDNA or gDNA derived from T cells, B-cell-depleted T cells, or PBMCs. Subjects who had been exposed to COVID-19, were actively infected with it, or had recovered from it provided the deeply sampled blood TCRbeta repertoires that made up the dataset. HLA class I and class II types, where available, came from metadata supplied by the sample provider rather than from assay-based typing.

CDR1 SEHNR and CDR2 FQNEAQ are derived from the germline V gene (reference sequence). V ends up 1 base short and J 7 bases short, with an unmatched junction base count of 10. The CDR3 has 17 amino acids, counting the end cysteine and phenylalanine. Only the CDR3 DNA stays, 51 bases, in frame from base 1. The study at large found these results: The quantity of clinical and demographic metadata differed by source and by participant and was supplied without curation.

Each collaborating institution followed its own protocols to collect whole blood in K2EDTA tubes. For TCRbeta analysis, collaborators shipped samples as frozen whole blood, isolated PBMCs, or DNA extracted from either of those sample types. The immunoSEQ Assay, a bias-controlled multiplex PCR, was used to amplify TCRbeta CDR3 regions from genomic DNA. The authors processed their data as follows. The number of nucleated cells in each sample was estimated by amplification of reference gene primers within the assay. To quantify the absolute abundance of each unique TCRbeta CDR3 rearrangement, sequence reads were collapsed and filtered. For each sample, productive Simpson clonality was calculated as the square root of Simpson's diversity index across productive rearrangements. Imported from immuneACCESS, the table was reduced by TCRdb to in-frame sequences with V and J called. These copies leave out some clones; in studies compared against another copy, an unresolved V gene accounts for under half, and the cause of the remainder is not known. V, J and clone size reflect that table, while D and trimming were determined from the DNA. This sample gives over 100,000 clones in total; roughly 88% of them show up just once. Of the sample, around 4.2% falls within the top ten clones.

Sequencing used peripheral blood. The origin of this receptor is a man aged 40-55 years with acute or convalescent COVID-19. The chain is encoded by TRBV7-9 joined to TRBJ2-1, and 10 bases in between align with TRBD1. The CDR3 protein is CASSLVLGTGVWNEQFF. DNA sequence: TGTGCCAGCAGCTTAGTGCTAGGGACAGGGGTATGGAATGAGCAGTTCTTC.